These 30 T cell receptor beta chains came from one sample sequenced in a study of cytomegalovirus exposure and HLA in healthy donors. Researchers ran the PCR with 60 Vbeta and 13 Jbeta primers. Assay: immunoSEQ multiplex PCR; the TCRdb copy retains only in-frame clones and omits some. The sample yields over 200,000 clones, 82% seen once. Sequencing was performed on PBMCs. The receptors stem from a woman in her thirties or forties in good health and CMV-seropositive.

The rearrangement uses TRBV6-5 and TRBJ1-1; maybe TRBD1 (5 bases). CDR3 size: 15 residues. The germline V and J ends were trimmed by 0 bases and 3 bases, with 11 bases remaining between them. Germline V lookup: CDR1 MNHEY, CDR2 SVGAGI. The CDR3: CASSYSMGGDTEAFF. The DNA of the CDR3 is TGTGCCAGCAGTTACTCGATGGGGGGTGACACTGAAGCTTTCTTT.

The chain is built from TRBV27 and TRBJ2-7; D possibly corresponds to TRBD1 (6 bases). Trimming pared 6 bases from V and 0 bases from J, leaving 15 bases between. CDR1 and CDR2 (germline): MNHEY, SMNVEV (reference sequence). The CDR3 totals 15 residues. CDR3 sequence (DNA): TGTGCCAGCAGGGTGTCGTCCAGGGGCTCCTACGAGCAGTACTTC. It yields the protein CASRVSSRGSYEQYF.

This chain links TRBV6-5 with TRBJ2-2; no reliable D call. Germline V gene data show CDR1 as MNHEY and CDR2 as SVGAGI. The CDR3 totals 13 residues. Trimming removed 9 bases from V and 1 base from J, with 9 bases in between. The CDR3 spells CASMGWNTGELFF. The CDR3 nucleotides are TGTGCCAGTATGGGCTGGAACACCGGGGAGCTGTTTTTT.

This clone was seen a single time. The rearrangement joins TRBV7-9 to TRBJ2-7; 9 bases map to TRBD1. CDR1 is SEHNR, CDR2 FQNEAQ, per germline (reference sequence). V trimming: 1 base; J trimming: 2 bases; junction bases outside the gene matches: 6. This CDR3 is built from 16 residues. CDR3 protein: CASSLGSRDRAYEQYF. CDR3 nucleotide sequence: TGTGCCAGCAGCTTAGGTTCGAGGGACAGGGCCTACGAGCAGTACTTC.

Comment on this clone: Other DNA sequences within the sample encode an identical CDR3. The chain carries TRBV5-1 and TRBJ1-1; 7 positions match TRBD1. Per germline, CDR1 SGHRS and CDR2 YFSETQ. V was pared by 5 bases and J by 5 bases, with 12 bases of the junction left unmatched. CDR3 length: 15 amino acids. This CDR3 reads CASSSPRGLRTEAFF. As DNA, the CDR3 is TGCGCCAGCAGTTCCCCCAGGGGGTTAAGGACTGAAGCTTTCTTT.

The sample holds a few counts of this clone. One junction end disagrees with the germline gene, perhaps due to a read error. The rearrangement uses TRBV7-7 and TRBJ2-2; 8 bases are shared with TRBD2. The CDR3 length is 17 residues. In germline, CDR1 is SSHAT, CDR2 FNYEAQ (reference sequence). The CDR3 protein is CASSLVSSGSGTGELFF. The CDR3 nucleotides are TGTGCTAGCAGCTTAGTCTCGAGCGGGAGTGGTACCGGGGAGCTGTTTTTT.

This clone was seen more than once but under ten times. The CDR3 region is CASSSPDRYNEQFF. CDR3 DNA: TGTGCCAGCAGCTCCCCGGACAGATACAATGAGCAGTTCTTC. V usage is TRBV7-2 and J usage is TRBJ2-1, with D perhaps matching TRBD1 (6 bases). The CDR3 has 14 residues. Germline-derived CDR1 and CDR2 are SGHTA and FQGNSA. The V gene lost 4 bases and the J gene lost 4 bases, with 11 bases spanning the gap. Filled out from reference TRBV7-2 and TRBJ2-1, the complete variable domain reads GAGVSQSPSNKVTEKGKDVELRCDPISGHTALYWYRQSLGQGLEFLIYFQGNSAPDKSGLPSDRFSAERTGGSVSTLTIQRTQQEDSAVYLCASSSPDRYNEQFFGPGTRLTVL.

This chain joins TRBV19 and TRBJ1-2; TRBD1 agrees at 9 bases. The CDR3 length is 15 residues. V gave up 3 bases and J gave up 2 bases; unmatched junction bases: 4. CDR1 is LNHDA and CDR2 is SQIVND in the germline V gene (reference sequence). The CDR3: CASSITGGRNYGYTF. Written as DNA, the CDR3 is TGTGCCAGTAGTATCACAGGGGGCAGAAACTATGGCTACACCTTC.

This clone was counted once. The chain carries TRBV25-1 and TRBJ1-5; 8 bases fit TRBD1. The CDR3 has 13 amino acids. From germline, CDR1 is MGHDK and CDR2 SYGVNS. V shed 6 bases and J 7 bases; nucleotides not matched to a gene: 5. CDR3 in amino acids: CASRRTGKQPQHF. CDR3 sequence (DNA): TGTGCCAGCAGGAGGACAGGGAAACAGCCCCAGCATTTT.

This clone was seen a few times. The rearrangement uses TRBV6-5 and TRBJ1-5; 8 bases are a match to TRBD1. CDR1 and CDR2 from the germline V gene are MNHEY and SVGAGI. The CDR3 spans 15 residues. Trimming removed 5 bases from V and 5 bases from J; junction bases left unmatched: 8. The CDR3 DNA reads as TGTGCCAGCAGTCCGGACAGGGCGAAGTATCAGCCCCAGCATTTT. It encodes CASSPDRAKYQPQHF.

The chain uses TRBV4-3 and TRBJ1-4; 10 positions match TRBD1. Germline loops: CDR1 LGHNA, CDR2 YSLEER. The junction had 3 bases not matched to a gene; V was cut back by 1 base and J by 7 bases. The CDR3 spans 15 residues. The CDR3 is CASSQVGTGAEKLFF. The DNA for the CDR3 is TGCGCCAGCAGCCAAGTAGGGACAGGGGCTGAAAAACTGTTTTTT.

The genes are TRBV10-2 and TRBJ1-5, with D possibly matching TRBD1 (6 bases). Between the trimmed V and J ends, which lost 7 bases and 2 bases, there was a span of 6 bases. Germline V lookup: CDR1 WSHSY, CDR2 SAAADI. The CDR3 extends over 12 amino acids. The CDR3 DNA follows: TGCGCCAGCACAGGGGGCAATCAGCCCCAGCATTTT. It translates to CASTGGNQPQHF.

The gene calls are TRBV14 and TRBJ1-6; possible D gene TRBD1, 6 bases. This CDR3 has 14 residues. Trimming took 4 bases from V and 5 from J, leaving 9 bases between them. Germline assignment: CDR1 SGHDN and CDR2 FVKESK. CDR3 protein: CASSRTANNSPLHF. Here the CDR3 DNA reads TGTGCCAGCAGCCGGACAGCTAATAATTCACCCCTCCACTTT.

The rearrangement joins TRBV29-1 to TRBJ2-5, with a tentative D call TRBD1 (6 bases). The CDR3 is 11 amino acids. Germline lookup yields CDR1 SQVTM and CDR2 ANQGSEA. V lost 7 bases, J lost 2 bases, and 8 bases lay in between. CDR3 DNA: TGCAGCGGAGGGGGTCAAGAGACCCAGTACTTC. Protein: CSGGGQETQYF.

The chain is built from TRBV7-2 and TRBJ2-3; D is perhaps TRBD2 (5 bases). V was pared by 1 base and J by 4 bases, with 15 bases between. From germline, CDR1 is SGHTA and CDR2 FQGNSA. This CDR3 spans 16 amino acids. The CDR3 reads CASSLGHGILADTQYF. For the CDR3, the DNA is TGTGCCAGCAGCTTAGGGCACGGGATTCTCGCAGATACGCAGTATTTT.

The CDR3 region is CASSQELAGTNEKLFF. CDR3 nucleotide sequence: TGTGCCAGCAGCCAAGAATTGGCAGGGACTAATGAAAAACTGTTTTTT. The chain combines TRBV4-2 with TRBJ1-4, with a tentative D call TRBD1 (5 bases). Trimming pared 0 bases from V and 2 bases from J, leaving 10 bases between. The length of the CDR3 is 16 residues. Germline V gives CDR1 LGHNA, CDR2 YNFKEQ.

The genes are TRBV18 and TRBJ2-5, with a tentative D call TRBD2 (5 bases). V was clipped by 3 bases and J by 4 bases, with 15 bases between them. This CDR3 has 15 residues. In germline, CDR1 is KGHSH, CDR2 LQKENI. The chain's CDR3 is CASSPRGGEGETQYF. CDR3 coding DNA: TGTGCCAGCTCACCTCGCGGTGGAGAGGGAGAGACCCAGTACTTC.

This clone has just a few counts. The chain carries TRBV6-5 and TRBJ1-1, with D possibly matching TRBD1 (6 bases). The CDR3 contains 12 residues. From germline, CDR1 is MNHEY and CDR2 SVGAGI. V was pared by 4 bases and J by 3 bases, with 6 bases between. Here the CDR3 reads CASSWTDTEAFF. CDR3 nucleotides: TGTGCCAGCAGTTGGACAGACACTGAAGCTTTCTTT.

This chain connects TRBV18 to TRBJ2-7; TRBD2 matches 9 bases. J lost 4 bases, V lost 3 bases, and 13 bases had no gene match. The V gene's germline CDR1 is KGHSH and CDR2 LQKENI. The CDR3 covers 17 residues. CDR3 amino acids: CASSPSGRKPGGYEQYF. The CDR3 bases are TGTGCCAGCTCACCCAGCGGGAGGAAACCGGGGGGTTACGAGCAGTACTTC.

The chain employs TRBV4-3 and TRBJ2-1; 12 bases are shared with TRBD2. CDR1 is LGHNA and CDR2 is YSLEER in the germline V gene. The CDR3 has 16 amino acids. Trimming at V came to 5 bases and at J to 4 bases, leaving 6 bases not matched to a gene. The CDR3 reads CASSYLGTSGYNEQFF. The CDR3 nucleotides read TGCGCCAGCAGCTACCTAGGGACTAGCGGGTACAATGAGCAGTTCTTC.

The rearrangement uses TRBV6-6 and TRBJ2-5; D remains ambiguous. Trimming stripped 2 bases from V and 4 bases from J, with 5 bases between. CDR1 is MNHNY and CDR2 is SVGAGI in the germline V gene (reference sequence). The CDR3 loop spans 12 amino acids. CDR3 DNA sequence: TGTGCCAGCAGTTACCCTCCAGAGACCCAGTACTTC. Its translation: CASSYPPETQYF.

In DNA, the CDR3 is TGTGCCAGCAGCCAAGGAGGCTTCCAAGAGACCCAGTACTTC. This sequence encodes CASSQGGFQETQYF. V and J are TRBV4-2 and TRBJ2-5; D is uncertain. This CDR3 is 14 amino acids long. Germline V lookup: CDR1 LGHNA, CDR2 YNFKEQ. V lost 1 base and J lost 1, with 7 bases in between.

As DNA, the CDR3 is TGTGCCAGCAGCGTAGACATCTTCGGGGAGCTGTTTTTT. Its translation: CASSVDIFGELFF. This chain connects TRBV9 to TRBJ2-2; D not certain. V lost 0 bases, J lost 7 bases, and 7 bases lay in between. Germline V gene lookup returns CDR1 SGDLS and CDR2 YYNGEE. The length of the CDR3 is 13 residues.

This clone showed up just once. This chain uses TRBV4-3 with TRBJ2-1; D may be TRBD2 (5 bases). This CDR3 is 17 amino acids long. Trimming cost V 0 bases and J 5 bases, with 17 bases left between them. CDR1 and CDR2 from the germline V gene are LGHNA and YSLEER. The CDR3 sequence is CASSQDLVVSGNNEQFF. DNA for the CDR3: TGCGCCAGCAGCCAAGATTTGGTTGTATCGGGGAACAATGAGCAGTTCTTC.

The chain has TRBV2 and TRBJ2-7; D may be TRBD1 (5 bases). Looked up from germline, CDR1 is SNHLY and CDR2 is FYNNEI. V lost 6 bases, J lost 1 base, and 19 bases lay in between. The CDR3 runs 16 residues. CDR3 loop: CASRLDRARGSYEQYF. The CDR3 bases are TGTGCCAGCAGACTGGACCGTGCTAGGGGTTCCTACGAGCAGTACTTC.

This clone was recorded only once. The chain couples TRBV10-1 to TRBJ2-1, with TRBD2 matching over 10 bases. Unmatched junction bases numbered 5, after V lost 10 bases and J lost 5 bases. This CDR3 is built from 13 residues. The germline V gene has CDR1 WNHNN and CDR2 SYGVQD (reference sequence). This CDR3 is CAKTSGDDNEQFF. The CDR3 nucleotides are TGCGCCAAAACTAGCGGGGACGACAATGAGCAGTTCTTC.

The chain recombines TRBV7-8 with TRBJ2-3, with D tentatively TRBD1 (6 bases). V shed 2 bases and J shed 2 bases, with 17 bases lying between them. The CDR3 consists of 17 residues. Germline values: CDR1 SGHVS, CDR2 FQNEAQ. CDR3 loop: CASSLRRVQGPTDTQYF. The CDR3 nucleotides read TGTGCCAGCAGCTTAAGAAGGGTACAGGGACCCACAGATACGCAGTATTTT.

The J gene is TRBJ2-7, the V gene TRBV6-5, with 12 bases identical to TRBD2. Trimming cost V 4 bases and J 1 base; bases outside gene matches: 5. From germline, CDR1 is MNHEY and CDR2 SVGAGI. The CDR3 has 16 amino acids. CDR3: CASSFLGLAGSYEQYF. CDR3 nucleotides: TGTGCCAGCAGTTTTCTGGGACTAGCGGGTTCCTACGAGCAGTACTTC.

The V and J genes are TRBV30 and TRBJ2-2; TRBD1 is a possible D gene (5 bases). V lost 5 bases and J lost 1, with 17 bases in between. CDR3 length equals 16 residues. The germline gives CDR1 GTSNPN, CDR2 SVGIG (reference sequence). The CDR3 nucleotides are TGTGCCTGGGTCCCCACACAGGCCTTGAACACCGGGGAGCTGTTTTTT. Translation: CAWVPTQALNTGELFF.

The genes are TRBV2 and TRBJ2-1; D call uncertain. The germline gives CDR1 SNHLY, CDR2 FYNNEI. This CDR3 is 12 amino acids long. V gave up 7 bases and J gave up 5 bases, with 9 bases separating them. CDR3 in amino acids: CASKADNNEQFF. CDR3 bases: TGTGCCAGCAAGGCGGATAACAATGAGCAGTTCTTC. The full variable domain, its missing parts supplied by reference TRBV2 and TRBJ2-1, is EPEVTQTPSHQVTQMGQEVILRCVPISNHLYFYWYRQILGQKVEFLVSFYNNEISEKSEIFDDQFSVERPDGSNFTLKIRSTKLEDSAMYFCASKADNNEQFFGPGTRLTVL.